The next 31 T cell receptor beta chains were all read from a single sample in a study of blood T cell repertoires in COVID-19. Here immunoSEQ multiplex PCR was the method, and the copy in TCRdb shows in-frame clones only, minus some. The repertoire holds 200,000 or so clones, about 88% seen once, with more than 2.5% in the top ten. Sequenced sample: PBMCs or T cells enriched from blood (not recorded which). These receptors originate from a young woman who had recovered from COVID-19.

V and J are TRBV9 and TRBJ2-7, with a tentative D call TRBD1 (6 bases). Trimming removed 0 bases from V and 2 bases from J, with 12 bases in between. CDR1 is SGDLS, CDR2 YYNGEE, per germline. CDR3 size: 15 residues. The CDR3 sequence is CASSVGGGTAYEQYF. CDR3 nucleotide sequence: TGTGCCAGCAGCGTAGGAGGGGGAACGGCCTACGAGCAGTACTTC.

Comments on this clone: One end of the junction fails to match germline, which may point to a read error. This rearrangement joins TRBV9 to TRBJ1-1; 8 bases are a match to TRBD1. This CDR3 comprises 14 residues. Germline CDR1 is SGDLS and CDR2 is YYNGEE. Written as DNA, the CDR3 is TGTGCCAGCAGCAGGACAGGGATGAACACTAAAGCTTTCTTT. This gives the protein CASSRTGMNTKAFF.

This clone is a singleton in its sample. The chain carries TRBV5-1 and TRBJ1-3; no clear D. Germline CDR1 reads SGHRS; CDR2 reads YFSETQ. The V gene lost 0 bases and the J gene lost 3 bases, with 13 bases spanning the gap. This CDR3 is 16 amino acids long. The DNA of the CDR3 is TGCGCCAGCAGCTTGGCCGGAGGGTATTATGGAAACACCATATATTTT. Translating gives CASSLAGGYYGNTIYF.

This sequence joins TRBV4-1 and TRBJ2-7; 7 nucleotides match TRBD1. The germline CDR1 and CDR2 sequences are MGHRA and YSYEKL. V shed 4 bases and J 3 bases; nucleotides not matched to a gene: 3. This CDR3 has 13 amino acids. DNA of the CDR3: TGCGCCAGCAGCCGTGACAGGGACTACGAGCAGTACTTC. It specifies CASSRDRDYEQYF.

Here the CDR3 reads CAISDRGTENYGYTF. As DNA, the CDR3 is TGTGCCATCAGTGATAGGGGCACGGAGAACTATGGCTACACCTTC. The chain uses TRBV10-3 and TRBJ1-2, with D possibly TRBD1 on 5 matching bases. V was shortened by 3 bases and J by 2 bases, with 13 bases between the two germline ends. CDR1 and CDR2 (germline): ENHRY, SYGVKD. This CDR3 contains 15 residues.

This chain uses TRBV10-3 with TRBJ2-7; 7 bases are a match to TRBD1. The V gene's germline CDR1 is ENHRY and CDR2 SYGVKD. J gave up 0 bases and V 4 bases, and 0 bases lay outside the gene matches. This CDR3 comprises 13 residues. The CDR3 nucleotides read TGTGCCATCAGTGGGGACAGCTCCTACGAGCAGTACTTC. Protein sequence: CAISGDSSYEQYF.

The V gene is TRBV6-5, the J gene TRBJ1-1; D is undetermined. V dropped 8 bases and J dropped 2 bases, with 12 bases sitting between them. The length of the CDR3 is 13 residues. Germline V gives CDR1 MNHEY, CDR2 SVGAGI. CDR3 in DNA: TGTGCCAGCTCCGACACCCTAAACACTGAAGCTTTCTTT. This encodes CASSDTLNTEAFF.

This chain uses TRBV19 with TRBJ1-4, with 10 bases matching TRBD1. The junction had 6 bases not matched to a gene; V was cut back by 4 bases and J by 4 bases. CDR1 and CDR2 from the germline V gene are LNHDA and SQIVND (reference sequence). This CDR3 is built from 16 residues. CDR3 loop: CASSTGTGALNEKLFF. The CDR3 DNA follows: TGTGCCAGTAGTACCGGGACAGGGGCCCTTAATGAAAAACTGTTTTTT.

V gene TRBV10-3 combines with J gene TRBJ2-3; D possibly corresponds to TRBD1 (6 bases). The CDR3 spans 17 residues. From germline, CDR1 is ENHRY and CDR2 SYGVKD. V lost 3 bases to trimming and J lost 4 bases, with 20 bases between them. The DNA of the CDR3 is TGTGCCATCAGTGATGGGGGTATCGGGGACACCCCAGATACGCAGTATTTT. Translated: CAISDGGIGDTPDTQYF.

The V and J genes are TRBV29-1 and TRBJ1-2, with D possibly matching TRBD1 (5 bases). CDR1 is SQVTM and CDR2 is ANQGSEA in the germline V gene. V lost 2 bases to trimming and J lost 5 bases, with 21 bases between them. The CDR3 sequence is 16 residues long. CDR3 nucleotides: TGCAGCGTTGAACTCCCTGTGGAGGGAGAGGGGTATGGCTACACCTTC. Amino acids: CSVELPVEGEGYGYTF.

This chain uses TRBV28 with TRBJ1-4, with D possibly matching TRBD1 (5 bases). The CDR3 has 14 amino acids. Germline CDR1 MDHEN, CDR2 SYDVKM. V lost 5 bases and J 6 bases, leaving 13 bases between the germline ends. CDR3 bases: TGTGCCAGCAGTCCCCCCGGGGGGTATGAAAAACTGTTTTTT. This codes for CASSPPGGYEKLFF.

This clone is a singleton in its sample. J is TRBJ2-2 and V is TRBV18, with 9 nucleotides matching TRBD1. Germline trimming cut 5 bases from V and 2 bases from J; bases unmatched to any gene: 3. The CDR3 is 15 amino acids. The germline V gene encodes CDR1 KGHSH and CDR2 LQKENI. The chain's CDR3 is CASSKDRGNTGELFF. The DNA of the CDR3 is TGTGCCAGCTCAAAGGACAGGGGTAACACCGGGGAGCTGTTTTTT.

The gene calls are TRBV15 and TRBJ2-1, with D possibly being TRBD1 (6 bases). Trimming cost V 3 bases and J 6 bases, with 18 bases left between them. The CDR3 has 16 residues. Germline CDR1 is LNHNV and CDR2 is YYDKDF (reference sequence). CDR3 bases: TGTGCCACCAGCAGCCGAACAGGGACGCGAGGCAATGAGCAGTTCTTC. Protein: CATSSRTGTRGNEQFF.

The rearrangement joins TRBV3-1 (or the pseudogene TRBV3-2) to TRBJ2-7; 8 bases are a match to TRBD1. The junction had 18 bases not matched to a gene; V was cut back by 3 bases and J by 2 bases. Germline V gene sequence: CDR1 LGHDT, CDR2 YNNKEL (reference sequence). The CDR3 is made up of 19 amino acids. CDR3 bases: TGTGCCAGCAGCCAGGATGCCCCAGGACAGGGAGTCGGGACCTACGAGCAGTACTTC. It translates to CASSQDAPGQGVGTYEQYF.

V and J are TRBV4-3 and TRBJ2-7, with unresolved D. Trimming shortened V by 0 bases and J by 6 bases, and 9 bases separated the two germline ends. Germline-derived CDR1 and CDR2 are LGHNA and YSLEER. CDR3 length: 13 amino acids. The CDR3 protein is CASSQDRSVEQYF. The CDR3 nucleotides are TGCGCCAGCAGCCAAGATCGCTCGGTCGAGCAGTACTTC.

A single count supports this clone. This chain connects TRBV4-1 to TRBJ1-1, with a possible D match to TRBD1 (6 bases). The CDR3 has 16 residues. The V gene's germline CDR1 is MGHRA and CDR2 YSYEKL. V dropped 3 bases and J dropped 2 bases, with 16 bases sitting between them. This CDR3 reads CASSQTQGMSNTEAFF. CDR3 coding DNA: TGCGCCAGCAGCCAGACACAGGGTATGTCCAACACTGAAGCTTTCTTT.

This clone was found once. J is TRBJ1-5 and V is TRBV4-3; no definite D call. This CDR3 spans 15 amino acids. Per germline, CDR1 LGHNA and CDR2 YSLEER. Trimming took 1 base from V and 1 from J, leaving 8 bases between them. In nucleotides, the CDR3 is TGCGCCAGCAGCCAAGCTCACAGAAGCAATCAGCCCCAGCATTTT. The encoded protein is CASSQAHRSNQPQHF.

The chain employs TRBV7-9 and TRBJ1-2; possible D gene TRBD1, 6 bases. This CDR3 spans 13 amino acids. V was pared by 5 bases and J by 8 bases, with 15 bases between. Germline CDR1 reads SEHNR; CDR2 reads FQNEAQ (reference sequence). The CDR3 DNA sequence: TGTGCCAGCAGCGAAACAGGGTCGCTCGGCTACACCTTC. As protein: CASSETGSLGYTF.

This chain links TRBV7-8 with TRBJ1-6; 8 bases are a match to TRBD1. Germline lookup yields CDR1 SGHVS and CDR2 FQNEAQ. V shed 5 bases and J 8 bases; nucleotides not matched to a gene: 11. This CDR3 spans 16 amino acids. For the CDR3, the DNA is TGTGCCAGCAGCCCAACCCGGACAGGGCCGCATTCACCCCTCCACTTT. Translated: CASSPTRTGPHSPLHF.

This clone was counted many times. This chain connects TRBV7-6 to TRBJ1-4, with 7 positions matching TRBD1. The length of the CDR3 is 15 residues. V lost 5 bases, J lost 7 bases, and 10 bases stayed unmatched. Germline loops: CDR1 SGHVS, CDR2 FNYEAQ. CDR3 DNA sequence: TGTGCCAGCAGCGCGTTCGACAGGGTGGGTGAAAAACTGTTTTTT. Protein product: CASSAFDRVGEKLFF.

J is TRBJ2-7 and V is TRBV4-3; 7 bases agree with TRBD1. Trimming at V came to 3 bases and at J to 3 bases, leaving 5 bases not matched to a gene. CDR3 length: 14 residues. Per germline, CDR1 LGHNA and CDR2 YSLEER. This chain's CDR3 is CASSQVTGDYEQYF. The CDR3 DNA is TGCGCCAGCAGCCAGGTTACAGGGGACTACGAGCAGTACTTC.

This clone was found once. The chain is built from TRBV9 and TRBJ2-6; D is unclear. The germline V gene has CDR1 SGDLS and CDR2 YYNGEE. This CDR3 region has 16 residues. The ends were cut back, 1 base at V and 0 bases at J, with 8 bases in the middle. The CDR3: CASSVIQSSGANVLTF. CDR3 nucleotide sequence: TGTGCCAGCAGCGTAATACAGTCCTCTGGGGCCAACGTCCTGACTTTC.

The chain links TRBV2 to TRBJ1-4; D is possibly TRBD1 (6 bases). V lost 6 bases and J 6 bases, leaving 14 bases between the germline ends. The CDR3 runs to 14 residues. Germline V gene lookup returns CDR1 SNHLY and CDR2 FYNNEI. The CDR3: CASSPRGADEKLFF. The CDR3 bases are TGTGCCAGCAGCCCCAGGGGCGCGGATGAAAAACTGTTTTTT.

This chain uses TRBV19 with TRBJ2-7; no firm D call. V was trimmed by 6 bases and J by 0 bases, leaving 9 bases between them. This CDR3 spans 13 amino acids. Germline CDR1 and CDR2: LNHDA and SQIVND (reference sequence). CDR3 sequence: CASREQSSYEQYF. CDR3 nucleotides: TGTGCCAGTAGAGAACAGAGCTCCTACGAGCAGTACTTC. The variable domain in full, with the rest retrieved from reference TRBV19 and TRBJ2-7, is DGGITQSPKYLFRKEGQNVTLSCEQNLNHDAMYWYRQDPGQGLRLIYYSQIVNDFQKGDIAEGYSVSREKKESFPLTVTSAQKNPTAFYLCASREQSSYEQYFGPGTRLTVT.

This chain joins TRBV6-2 or TRBV6-3 and TRBJ2-1; D is unresolved. In germline, CDR1 is MNHEY, CDR2 SVGEGT. The CDR3 extends over 13 amino acids. With 6 bases removed from V and 8 bases from J, the gap between germline ends came to 14 bases. The CDR3 reads CASSSVPLDEQFF. In nucleotides, the CDR3 is TGTGCCAGCAGCTCAGTGCCTTTGGATGAGCAGTTCTTC.

This chain joins TRBV19 and TRBJ2-3; TRBD2 matches at 10 bases. This CDR3 contains 16 residues. The germline V gene has CDR1 LNHDA and CDR2 SQIVND (reference sequence). The trim removed 5 bases at V and 6 bases at J, leaving 11 bases unmatched. CDR3 bases: TGTGCCAGTAGTCCGAGGGAGCGGGGGGGCAGGGATACGCAGTATTTT. Protein product: CASSPRERGGRDTQYF. The full variable domain, rest sourced from reference TRBV19 and TRBJ2-3, is DGGITQSPKYLFRKEGQNVTLSCEQNLNHDAMYWYRQDPGQGLRLIYYSQIVNDFQKGDIAEGYSVSREKKESFPLTVTSAQKNPTAFYLCASSPRERGGRDTQYFGPGTRLTVL.

V and J are TRBV6-5 and TRBJ2-1; 14 bases map to TRBD2. J lost 5 bases, V lost 7 bases, and 1 base had no gene match. The CDR3 spans 14 residues. Germline CDR1 and CDR2: MNHEY and SVGAGI. Here the CDR3 reads CASKGLAGDNEQFF. The DNA for the CDR3 is TGTGCCAGCAAGGGACTAGCGGGGGACAATGAGCAGTTCTTC.

This chain links TRBV4-1 with TRBJ1-2; 7 bases match TRBD1. This CDR3 is built from 16 residues. In germline, CDR1 is MGHRA, CDR2 YSYEKL. The junction had 4 bases not matched to a gene; V was cut back by 0 bases and J by 0 bases. The CDR3, as DNA: TGCGCCAGCAGCCAAGAACGGGACAGAACTAACTATGGCTACACCTTC. Encoded protein: CASSQERDRTNYGYTF.

This clone is labeled as medium-sized. The rearrangement links TRBV4-3 to TRBJ2-5; TRBD2 matches 9 bases. Germline V lookup: CDR1 LGHNA, CDR2 YSLEER. The CDR3 is 15 amino acids. V lost 0 bases, J lost 1 base, and 0 bases stayed unmatched. The CDR3 DNA is TGCGCCAGCAGCCAAGAGCGGGGGGGCCAAGAGACCCAGTACTTC. Encoded protein: CASSQERGGQETQYF.

The chain is built from TRBV5-1 and TRBJ1-2, with no clear D. CDR1 and CDR2 (germline): SGHRS, YFSETQ. This CDR3 region has 18 residues. With 0 bases removed from V and 0 bases from J, the gap between germline ends came to 18 bases. CDR3 coding DNA: TGCGCCAGCAGCTTGGAATCGAGAGGGAGGAGGGCTAACTATGGCTACACCTTC. This encodes CASSLESRGRRANYGYTF.

The V call is TRBV19, the J call TRBJ1-1; TRBD1 aligns across 10 bases. This CDR3 spans 14 amino acids. Germline-derived CDR1 and CDR2 are LNHDA and SQIVND (reference sequence). V lost 7 bases to trimming and J lost 6 bases; unmatched junction nucleotides: 8. The CDR3 nucleotides are TGTGCCAGTATGACCGGGACAGGGGTTTCTGAAGCTTTCTTT. It translates to CASMTGTGVSEAFF.